The source of this TCR beta chain is a study (dated by TCRdb to between 2014 and 2017). About the study as a whole: The study set out to test whether tumor-infiltrating Tregs in breast cancer get recruited from blood Tregs or are instead converted in situ from other CD4+ T cell subsets. Findings and caveats that apply to the study as a whole: The TCR gene usage of tumor memory CD4+ T cells clustered together with blood and lymph node memory CD4+ cells and with lymph node naive CD4+ cells. The larger-cohort validation was restricted to a single TCR beta V-J rearrangement rather than whole repertoires. The greatest overlap of tumor-infiltrating Treg TCR alpha and beta sequences was with tumor naive CD4+ T cells, followed next by blood naive CD4+ T cells.

To purify naive CD4+ T cells, the Miltenyi Naive CD4+ T Cell Isolation kit was used, and CD25 microbeads served to deplete Tregs. Tregs, naive and memory CD4+ T cells from tumor, blood and ipsilateral draining lymph nodes of 4 or 5 breast cancer patients underwent full-length TCR alpha and beta sequencing. Tumor tissue and lymph nodes obtained by ipsilateral axillary dissection were perfused with PBS, cut into small pieces and digested using collagenase I and hyaluronidase. Ficoll density gradient centrifugation was used to isolate mononuclear cells from either lymph nodes or 50 ml of peripheral blood. FACS confirmed that the sorted cell populations were more than 90% pure. Turning to this clonotype: There is no known antigen for this receptor. There are no base qualities to consult, and no much larger clone falls within one base.

Amplification of full-length TCR variable regions was done by 5' RACE PCR using constant-region reverse primers, and this step was followed by semi-nested PCR with Nested Universal Primer A. Using the ReliaPrep RNA Cell Miniprep System, total RNA was extracted, and the SMARTer RACE 5'/3' Kit was then used to reverse transcribe the RNA into 5'RACE-ready cDNA. Full-length TCR alpha and beta libraries were barcoded with multiplex adaptors and sequenced on an Illumina MiSeq. In the original analysis: For each of nine subset-tissue groups, sequencing data from the five patients were pooled, and the groups were then compared using unsupervised clustering of TCR gene usage. The Morisita-Horn index was used to calculate repertoire similarity, with shared sequences weighted by how much each contributed to each repertoire. TCRdb reprocessed the public reads (quality trimming at Q25 with fastp, clone calling with MiXCR) and kept in-frame beta chains. Identical CDR3 protein sequences are pooled into one entry, listed with their most common genes and DNA. These V and J calls rely on TCRdb rather than the paper's analysis. The sample yields almost 9,000 distinct CDR3 sequences; approximately 26% were counted once. The ten largest make up around 4.4% of the sample.

CDR1 MNHEY and CDR2 SVGAGI are derived from the germline V gene. The V end gives up 7 bases and the J end 4 bases, leaving 3 bases in the junction not matched to a gene. The CDR3 contains 13 residues, cysteine and phenylalanine counted. The only DNA kept is the CDR3, 39 bases in frame from the first base. The source of this sequence is a female donor with breast cancer. The chain is made from TRBV6-5 and TRBJ1-3, with TRBD1 identical over 8 junction bases. Specimen: naive CD4+ T cells sorted from a lymph node. Interpreted using the paper, the cell subset or site label stands for: naive CD4+ T cells, CD4+CD45RA+CD25-. The CDR3 reads CASTRGPGNTIYF. The nucleotides read TGTGCCAGCACCAGGGGGCCCGGAAACACCATATATTTT.